This entry lists 20 T cell receptor beta chains sequenced from one sample in a study of shared clonotypes between healthy human individuals. TCRdb's copy holds only in-frame clones and misses some; the assay was immunoSEQ multiplex PCR. The table includes more than 450,000 clones, roughly 78% detected once. The sample taken for sequencing was PBMCs. These receptors all come from a woman between 40 and 50 years old in good health. Some clones in this sample may be carry-over from other donors' samples.

J is TRBJ2-3 and V is TRBV2; 8 bases are a match to TRBD2. Germline values: CDR1 SNHLY, CDR2 FYNNEI. The CDR3 totals 16 residues. Germline trimming cut 5 bases from V and 6 bases from J; bases unmatched to any gene: 13. The CDR3 DNA sequence: TGTGCCAGCAGTCCCCGGATCGGGAGGGCGAGGGATACGCAGTATTTT. It translates to CASSPRIGRARDTQYF.

This clone was seen only once. The V gene is TRBV7-9, the J gene TRBJ2-3; TRBD2 might be the D (6 bases). Trimming removed 2 bases from V and 2 bases from J, with 14 bases in between. CDR3 length equals 16 residues. Germline CDR1 SEHNR, CDR2 FQNEAQ (reference sequence). The CDR3 DNA is TGTGCCAGCAGCTTACCAGTGGGAGGATACACAGATACGCAGTATTTT. Translated, it gives CASSLPVGGYTDTQYF.

This chain links TRBV6-5 with TRBJ1-2; TRBD1 is a possible D gene (5 bases). Germline CDR1 MNHEY, CDR2 SVGAGI. The CDR3 runs 14 residues. Trimming stripped 4 bases from V and 5 bases from J, with 14 bases between. CDR3 amino acids: CASSSDGAGYGYTF. The CDR3 region has the DNA TGTGCCAGCAGTTCGGATGGGGCAGGGTATGGCTACACCTTC.

The chain carries TRBV2 and TRBJ1-4; D is unresolved. Trimming pared 4 bases from V and 6 bases from J, leaving 12 bases between. Germline values: CDR1 SNHLY, CDR2 FYNNEI. The CDR3 has 14 residues. The CDR3 spells CASSAEGIYEKLFF. CDR3 DNA: TGTGCCAGCAGTGCAGAGGGAATTTATGAAAAACTGTTTTTT.

V usage is TRBV18 and J usage is TRBJ1-1; D is uncertain. Deletions cut 0 bases from V and 1 base from J, with 6 bases between. There are 14 residues in the CDR3. The germline V gene encodes CDR1 KGHSH and CDR2 LQKENI. CDR3 sequence: CASSPPRANTEAFF. The CDR3 region has the DNA TGTGCCAGCTCACCACCGCGGGCGAACACTGAAGCTTTCTTT.

This clone was counted only a few times. The chain combines TRBV10-3 with TRBJ1-5; D might be TRBD1 (5 bases). The CDR3 extends over 14 amino acids. V was shortened by 2 bases and J by 5 bases, with 10 bases between the two germline ends. Germline V gene data show CDR1 as ENHRY and CDR2 as SYGVKD. The CDR3 loop is CAISEQGTYQPQHF. Here the CDR3 DNA reads TGTGCCATCAGTGAGCAGGGCACCTATCAGCCCCAGCATTTT.

The genes are TRBV7-6 and TRBJ2-1, with 11 bases fitting TRBD2. Per germline, CDR1 SGHVS and CDR2 FNYEAQ. This CDR3 is built from 18 residues. J lost 4 bases, V lost 3 bases, and 11 bases had no gene match. The CDR3: CASSFSIAGGPGYNEQFF. In nucleotides, the CDR3 is TGTGCCAGCAGCTTTAGCATAGCGGGAGGGCCGGGGTACAATGAGCAGTTCTTC.

The CDR3 region has the DNA TGTGCCAGCAGTTTCTGGGGAACGGGAACAGATACGCAGTATTTT. The encoded protein is CASSFWGTGTDTQYF. V usage is TRBV27 and J usage is TRBJ2-3; possibly TRBD2 for D (5 bases). The germline gives CDR1 MNHEY, CDR2 SMNVEV (reference sequence). V lost 3 bases and J lost 3, with 13 bases in between. The length of the CDR3 is 15 residues.

The chain links TRBV27 to TRBJ2-2; possible D gene TRBD1, 6 bases. The V gene lost 6 bases and the J gene lost 0 bases, with 11 bases spanning the gap. Germline CDR1 and CDR2: MNHEY and SMNVEV (reference sequence). The CDR3 is 15 residues long. CDR3 DNA: TGTGCCAGCAGGGGGAACAGGGCGAACACCGGGGAGCTGTTTTTT. Protein: CASRGNRANTGELFF.

This chain joins TRBV10-2 and TRBJ1-6, with 7 bases lining up with TRBD1. The CDR3 runs 14 residues. V shed 11 bases and J 8 bases; nucleotides not matched to a gene: 12. Germline values: CDR1 WSHSY, CDR2 SAAADI. The CDR3 DNA reads as TGCGCCGTAAGACCGGGACAGAGGGATTCACCCCTCCACTTT. Its translation: CAVRPGQRDSPLHF.

The table lists this clone with a few counts. Within the sample, other DNA sequences also encode this same CDR3. The chain's CDR3 is CASSLLAGASYEQYF. The CDR3 region has the DNA TGTGCCAGCAGCCTCTTAGCGGGAGCCTCCTACGAGCAGTACTTC. The chain recombines TRBV7-2 with TRBJ2-7; TRBD2 matches 9 bases. This CDR3 contains 15 residues. In germline, CDR1 is SGHTA, CDR2 FQGNSA. The V gene end was trimmed by 5 bases and the J gene end by 0 bases; junction bases not matched to a gene: 5.

This clone was counted a single time. This sequence joins TRBV2 and TRBJ2-3; 7 bases match TRBD1. Germline assignment: CDR1 SNHLY and CDR2 FYNNEI. CDR3 size: 14 residues. The trim removed 4 bases at V and 5 bases at J, leaving 6 bases unmatched. In DNA form, the CDR3 reads TGTGCCAGCAGTGGGCAGACAGGGCAAGATACGCAGTATTTT. Encoded protein: CASSGQTGQDTQYF.

This chain uses TRBV4-1 with TRBJ2-7; D gene ambiguous. CDR3 size: 11 residues. Germline V gene lookup returns CDR1 MGHRA and CDR2 YSYEKL. Between the trimmed V and J ends, which lost 0 bases and 4 bases, there was a span of 1 base. DNA for the CDR3: TGCGCCAGCAGCCAAGAATACGAGCAGTACTTC. Translated: CASSQEYEQYF.

The gene calls are TRBV2 and TRBJ2-2; maybe TRBD1 (6 bases). Germline V gives CDR1 SNHLY, CDR2 FYNNEI. The CDR3 is 14 amino acids. V dropped 3 bases and J dropped 4 bases, with 9 bases sitting between them. The CDR3 DNA sequence: TGTGCCAGCAGTGACAACAGGGCCACCGGGGAGCTGTTTTTT. It specifies CASSDNRATGELFF.

The chain combines TRBV30 with TRBJ2-2; D ambiguous. Per germline, CDR1 GTSNPN and CDR2 SVGIG (reference sequence). Trimming removed 2 bases from V and 6 bases from J, with 10 bases in between. The CDR3 totals 13 residues. Written as DNA, the CDR3 is TGTGCCTGGAGTATTGGGGTGGCCGGGGAGCTGTTTTTT. As protein: CAWSIGVAGELFF.

As concerns this clone: This is likely an artifact of a read error, given a far larger clone one base away. The chain employs TRBV4-2 and TRBJ1-3, with D perhaps TRBD1 (5 bases). Germline V CDR1 and CDR2: LGHNA, YNFKEQ. The CDR3 covers 15 residues. V was trimmed by 0 bases and J by 4 bases, leaving 10 bases between them. The CDR3 bases are TGTGCCAGCAGCCAAGATCGGGACGCGGGAAACACCATATATTTT. It codes for CASSQDRDAGNTIYF.

V usage is TRBV28 and J usage is TRBJ2-3; 12 nucleotides agree with TRBD2. This CDR3 spans 19 amino acids. J was trimmed by 4 bases and V by 6 bases; bases with no gene match: 17. The V gene's germline CDR1 is MDHEN and CDR2 SYDVKM. The CDR3 region is CASSVGGLAGGGVADTQYF. In nucleotides, the CDR3 is TGTGCCAGCAGCGTCGGCGGGCTAGCGGGAGGGGGTGTGGCAGATACGCAGTATTTT.

The V call is TRBV7-2, the J call TRBJ1-2; TRBD1 agrees at 7 bases. The CDR3 covers 14 residues. J was trimmed by 4 bases and V by 5 bases; bases with no gene match: 7. Per germline, CDR1 SGHTA and CDR2 FQGNSA. CDR3 in amino acids: CASSPWDSLYGYTF. The CDR3 DNA sequence: TGTGCCAGCAGCCCTTGGGACAGTCTCTATGGCTACACCTTC. The full variable domain, in which reference TRBV7-2 and TRBJ1-2 provide the parts outside the CDR3, is GAGVSQSPSNKVTEKGKDVELRCDPISGHTALYWYRQSLGQGLEFLIYFQGNSAPDKSGLPSDRFSAERTGGSVSTLTIQRTQQEDSAVYLCASSPWDSLYGYTFGSGTRLTVV.

The V and J genes are TRBV29-1 and TRBJ2-5, with 7 nucleotides matching TRBD2. The J call may be incorrect, as the DNA end agrees better with TRBJ2-7. CDR1 is SQVTM and CDR2 is ANQGSEA in the germline V gene. The CDR3 covers 13 residues. The CDR3 DNA sequence: TGCAGCGGCGGGACTACTGGATCCTACGAGCAGTACTTC. It translates to CSGGTTGSYEQYF.

CDR3 protein: CASSLTGSNYGYTF. The CDR3 DNA sequence: TGTGCCAGCAGCCTAACAGGGTCTAACTATGGCTACACCTTC. The J gene is TRBJ1-2, the V gene TRBV7-8, with a tentative D call TRBD1 (6 bases). The CDR3 length is 14 residues. Germline values: CDR1 SGHVS, CDR2 FQNEAQ. V was shortened by 5 bases and J by 0 bases, with 10 bases between the two germline ends.